This note documents a single T cell receptor beta chain sequence. This entry belongs to a study of T-cell memory formation after mild COVID-19. From the 5' RACE reads, TCRdb called clonotypes with MiXCR, one entry per CDR3 protein. The table has about 540,000 distinct CDR3 sequences, 20% seen once. The CDR3 loop spans 14 amino acids. V trimming: 4 bases; J trimming: 4 bases; junction bases outside the gene matches: 6. The genes are TRBV12-3 or TRBV12-4 and TRBJ1-1, with 7 bases identical to TRBD1. Sequencing used PBMCs or a T cell subset sorted from them (not recorded which). The source is an adult woman who had mild COVID-19 (a few samples of this study predate the infection). Cell type and time point are not known. As DNA, the CDR3 is TGTGCCAGCAGTTCAGATTCAGGGGGCACTGAAGCTTTCTTT. Protein: CASSSDSGGTEAFF.